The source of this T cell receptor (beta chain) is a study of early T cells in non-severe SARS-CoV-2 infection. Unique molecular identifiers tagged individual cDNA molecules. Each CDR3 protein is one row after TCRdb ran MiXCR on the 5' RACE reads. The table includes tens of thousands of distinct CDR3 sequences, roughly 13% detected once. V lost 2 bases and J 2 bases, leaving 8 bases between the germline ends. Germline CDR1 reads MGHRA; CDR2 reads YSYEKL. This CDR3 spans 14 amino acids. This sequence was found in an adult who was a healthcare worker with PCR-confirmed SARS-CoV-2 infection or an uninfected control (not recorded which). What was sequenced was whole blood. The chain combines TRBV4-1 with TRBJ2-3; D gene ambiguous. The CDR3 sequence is CASSQTLNTDTQYF. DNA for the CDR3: TGCGCCAGCAGCCAAACTCTAAACACAGATACGCAGTATTTT.